This T cell receptor (beta chain) was recovered during a study of vaccination effects on CD4 cells after COVID-19 (dated by TCRdb to between 2021 and 2024). Describing the broader study: In the ViraFEST assay, PBMC were stimulated with viral peptide pools, and antigen-specific CD4+ T cell clonotypes were then identified by expansion using TCR sequencing. Across the study, the median time from the second dose to post-vaccine sampling was 72 days (range 14 to 241). Two million PBMC per well were cultured in IMDM with roughly 5% human AB serum, about 9.4 IU/ml IL-2 and gentamicin, plus 10 ug/ml peptides. The study compared SARS-CoV-2 spike-specific CD4+ TCR repertoires before and after mRNA vaccination in COVID-19 convalescent patients and infection-naive vaccine recipients. Altogether, around 11 COVID-19 convalescent patients and several SARS-CoV-2-naive healthy vaccine recipients made up the full study. Cultures from other donors in the study were sequenced with the Oncomine TCR Beta short-read assay on an Illumina iSeq 100. Results and caveats for the whole study, not just this receptor: Both infection-induced and vaccine-induced clones contracted markedly at late post-vaccination timepoints, which is consistent with waning T cell responses. The study was limited by a small number of convalescent patients, and early post-infection timepoints were lacking. In healthy vaccine recipients, vaccine-induced clones were almost all SARS-CoV-2 mono-reactive, with only 1 of 255 being cross-reactive with common cold coronaviruses.

After about 10 days of culture, CD4+ T cells were isolated with the EasySep CD4+ T cell isolation kit. Two doses of either the BNT162b2 or the mRNA-1273 mRNA SARS-CoV-2 vaccine were administered to participants. Healthy vaccine recipients had no prior SARS-CoV-2 infection, confirmed by negative nucleocapsid antibodies before and after vaccination. On days 3 and 7, half of the culture medium was replaced with fresh IL-2-containing medium. Unless noted otherwise, every peptide stimulation condition was grown in triplicate wells. PBMC were separated from whole blood using Ficoll-Paque Plus gradient centrifugation and were then either cryopreserved at -140C or used fresh. The QIAamp micro DNA kit was used to extract genomic DNA from the cultured CD4+ T cells. The receptor library was made with the immunoSEQ multiplex PCR assay. TCR beta CDR3 sequencing was performed on DNA from the cultured, isolated CD4+ T cells. For the original study's pipeline: Non-productive TCR sequences were removed, reads were trimmed to the CDR3 region, and CDR3s of at least 7 amino acids were retained. Antigen-specific clonotypes were identified with the MANAFEST web app by comparing expansion in peptide wells against reference cultures. To count as positive, a clone had to show expansion at FDR<0.05 compared with the reference and with all other wells, an odds ratio above 5, and a frequency above 0.1% in two replicate wells. Cross-reactive clonotypes were defined as significantly expanded in SARS-CoV-2 spike wells and in at least one common cold coronavirus spike condition. CDR3 similarity was assessed by Levenshtein distance using the stringdist R package, and unrooted trees were constructed with ape in R 3.6.1. TCRdb re-hosts the immuneACCESS table, in-frame sequences only. Its copies lack some clones; in the studies checked, an unresolved V gene accounts for under half of them, and the cause for the rest is not known. The V and J calls and clone size were taken over from that table, and D and trimming were inferred from the DNA. The sample has tens of thousands of clones on record, 65% to 80% of them singletons. About 2.5% of the sample is held by the ten biggest clonotypes.

The germline ends are 19 bases apart after V is trimmed by 6 bases and J by 9 bases. Taken from cysteine to phenylalanine, the CDR3 has 14 residues. The CDR3 DNA has 42 bases and is translated from base 1. From the germline V gene, CDR1 is SGHRS and CDR2 is YFSETQ. A remark on this clone: Its target antigen remains unknown. There are no base qualities to consult, and no much larger clone falls within one base.

The sequence links TRBV5-1 to TRBJ2-1; the D gene may be TRBD1 or TRBD2, since each aligns over 6 bases. The material sequenced was CD4+ T cells from PBMCs cultured without peptide, taken after COVID-19 vaccination. This receptor was taken from a human donor who received a COVID-19 vaccine. The DNA reads TGCGCCAGCATTGGGATCGTCGAGGGGGGTGAGCAGTTCTTC. Its protein product is CASIGIVEGGEQFF.